This T cell receptor (beta chain) was recovered during a study of cytomegalovirus exposure and HLA in healthy donors. Study background: From about 179 million T cells, an earlier analysis saw approximately 110 million unique TCR beta sequences.

Vbeta (60) and Jbeta (13) primers were used in the PCR. The assay was immunoSEQ multiplex PCR, and TCRdb's table has in-frame clones only and misses some. The repertoire holds about 260,000 clones, with around 65% as singletons. Sequencing was carried out using PBMCs. This clonotype originated in a female donor in good health and CMV-seronegative.

CDR3 sequence: CASSGSVDTQYF. CDR3 nucleotide sequence: TGTGCCAGCAGTGGGAGCGTCGATACGCAGTATTTT. The rearrangement joins TRBV2 to TRBJ2-3; D remains unclear. Germline V gives CDR1 SNHLY, CDR2 FYNNEI. The CDR3 runs to 12 residues. V was trimmed by 4 bases and J by 6 bases, leaving 8 bases between them.